Listed below are T cell receptor beta chains from one sample, sequenced in a study of cytomegalovirus exposure and HLA in healthy donors. Sequenced by immunoSEQ multiplex PCR; TCRdb stores in-frame clones only, minus some. Found here are around 90,000 clones, 75% to 90% of them singletons; the top ten hold approximately 7.4%. The sequencing sample was made of PBMCs. Receptors were obtained from a man aged 40-55 years in good health and CMV-seropositive. Both conserved end residues are part of each CDR3. Each record gives: CDR3 length, V gene, clone size, D gene, J gene, CDR3 DNA, CDR3 protein. D genes are given only for firm matches. The size entry is marked missing in some rows and otherwise reads once, few, many or a size class.

>15|TRBV7-3|.|TRBD1|TRBJ2-3
TGTGCCAGCAGCTCGACAGGGGTCAGCACAGATACGCAGTATTTT
CASSSTGVSTDTQYF
>16|TRBV7-9|few|TRBD2|TRBJ2-1
TGTGCCAGCAGCTACTATCTAGCGGGAACCTACAATGAGCAGTTCTTC
CASSYYLAGTYNEQFF
>15|TRBV6-1|.|TRBD1|TRBJ1-5
TGTGCCAGCAGAGCACAGGGGGCAGTAAATCAGCCCCAGCATTTT
CASRAQGAVNQPQHF
>15|TRBV7-2|.|.|TRBJ1-3
TGTGCCAGCAGCGTTACGCCCCGAGGTGGAAACACCATATATTTT
CASSVTPRGGNTIYF
>14|TRBV19|.|.|TRBJ1-2
TGTGCCAGTAGTCTCAGCAGGGGAATCGGAGGCTACACCTTC
CASSLSRGIGGYTF
>12|TRBV10-1|.|.|TRBJ2-7
TGCGCCAGCAGTGAGTCCTCGGGGGAGCAGTACTTC
CASSESSGEQYF
>14|TRBV27|.|.|TRBJ1-6
TGTGCCAGCAGCGTGACCCTCGGGAATTCACCCCTCCACTTT
CASSVTLGNSPLHF
>14|TRBV5-1|.|TRBD1|TRBJ2-3
TGCGCCAGCAGTTGGCAGGGGGGCACAGATACGCAGTATTTT
CASSWQGGTDTQYF
>15|TRBV6-5|.|TRBD1|TRBJ1-6
TGTGCCAGCAGCCAGGACAGGTTACTTCTTTCACCCCTCCACTTT
CASSQDRLLLSPLHF
>13|TRBV5-5|.|.|TRBJ1-1
TGTGCCAGCAGCTTTAGGGGCAACACTGAAGCTTTCTTT
CASSFRGNTEAFF
>16|TRBV4-1|.|TRBD1|TRBJ2-1
TGCGCCAGCAGCCAAGAGGGGCAGGGGGCCTACAATGAGCAGTTCTTC
CASSQEGQGAYNEQFF
>14|TRBV4-1|.|TRBD2|TRBJ2-7
TGCGCCAGCAGCCATGCCGGGACTACCTACGAGCAGTACTTC
CASSHAGTTYEQYF
>16|TRBV28|.|TRBD2|TRBJ2-3
TGTGCCAGCAGTCTCCCGGGACTAGCGGAGGCAGATACGCAGTATTTT
CASSLPGLAEADTQYF
>11|TRBV20-1|.|.|TRBJ2-7
TGCAGTGCCGCTGACAGGTACGAGCAGTACTTC
CSAADRYEQYF
>12|TRBV5-1|.|.|TRBJ2-1
TGCGCCAGCAGCTTGGTCCGGGAAGAGCAGTTCTTC
CASSLVREEQFF
>14|TRBV7-2|few|.|TRBJ1-1
TGTGCCAGCAGCTTGTTGGGGGGGAACACTGAAGCTTTCTTT
CASSLLGGNTEAFF
>16|TRBV12-5|.|TRBD2|TRBJ2-3
TGTGCTAGTGGACCCGGGACTAGCGAGATCACAGATACGCAGTATTTT
CASGPGTSEITDTQYF
>14|TRBV9|.|TRBD1|TRBJ1-6
TGTGCCAGCAGCTCCCGGACAGGGGCTTCACCCCTCCACTTT
CASSSRTGASPLHF
>17|TRBV2|.|.|TRBJ1-1
TGTGCCAGCAGTGAATCTATATACAGGCAGGGTGACCCTGAAGCTTTCTTT
CASSESIYRQGDPEAFF